Included here is one TCR beta chain sequence, with context. The antigen is not known. Unique molecular identifiers featured in how the TCRbeta library was prepared. TCRdb independently ran MiXCR on the PCR reads; one entry per CDR3 protein. The sample has about 1,000,000 distinct CDR3 sequences, about 30% seen once. This sample is drawn from a study of T-cell reconstitution after alpha-beta-depleted transplantation in children. Study-level points and caveats: Newly generated T cells supplied most T-cell counts and diversity one year post-transplant. Recipient T cells and thymic progenitors that survived gave rise to the high TCRbeta diversity observed at day 60 in some patients. Expanded clones from the graft, numbering several hundred, reportedly supplied alpha-beta T cells about two months after transplant.

CDR3 size: 14 residues. V was clipped by 6 bases and J by 8 bases, with 14 bases between them. The material sequenced was PBMCs, mostly from graft donor cells, taken 360 days after TCRalphabeta/CD19-depleted stem cell transplant. The TCR comes from a boy less than two years old who had a stem cell transplant for SCID, so the T cells may come from the graft donor. The chain recombines TRBV12-3 or TRBV12-4 with TRBJ1-6; no reliable D call. The DNA for the CDR3 is TGTGCCAGCAGAGCCGGTCTGAGAGATTCACCCCTCCACTTT. This translates into CASRAGLRDSPLHF.